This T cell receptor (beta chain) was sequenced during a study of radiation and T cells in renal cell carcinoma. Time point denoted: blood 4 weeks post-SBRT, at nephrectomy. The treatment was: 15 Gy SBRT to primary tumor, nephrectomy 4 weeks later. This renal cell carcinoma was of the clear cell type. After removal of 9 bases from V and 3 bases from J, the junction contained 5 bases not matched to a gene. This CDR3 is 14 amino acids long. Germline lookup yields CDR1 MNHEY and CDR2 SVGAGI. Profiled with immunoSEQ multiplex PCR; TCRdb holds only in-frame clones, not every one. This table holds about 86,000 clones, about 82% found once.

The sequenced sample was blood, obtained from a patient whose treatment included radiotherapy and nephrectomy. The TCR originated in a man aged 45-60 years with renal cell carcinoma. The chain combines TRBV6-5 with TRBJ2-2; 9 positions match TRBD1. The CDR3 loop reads CASTRQGDTGELFF. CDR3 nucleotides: TGTGCCAGTACTAGACAGGGGGACACCGGGGAGCTGTTTTTT.